Ten or more counts support the clone carrying this TCR beta chain. Library preparation (for TCRbeta) was performed with unique molecular identifiers. TCRdb reprocessed the PCR reads with MiXCR, giving one entry per CDR3 protein. The table records 700,000 or so distinct CDR3 sequences, approximately 14% of them present only once. The CDR3 has 14 residues. Deletions cut 6 bases from V and 4 bases from J, with 14 bases between. The data derive from a study of T-cell reconstitution after alpha-beta-depleted transplantation in children. The sample here was PBMCs, taken before TCRalphabeta/CD19-depleted stem cell transplant. The rearrangement uses TRBV12-3 or TRBV12-4 and TRBJ2-3; the D gene is possibly TRBD2 (6 bases). This TCR was sampled from a girl aged 2 to 10 with congenital amegakaryocytic thrombocytopenia, due to receive a stem cell transplant. CDR3 sequence: CASRSRDLADTQYF. CDR3 sequence (DNA): TGTGCCAGCAGAAGCCGGGACTTAGCAGATACGCAGTATTTT.